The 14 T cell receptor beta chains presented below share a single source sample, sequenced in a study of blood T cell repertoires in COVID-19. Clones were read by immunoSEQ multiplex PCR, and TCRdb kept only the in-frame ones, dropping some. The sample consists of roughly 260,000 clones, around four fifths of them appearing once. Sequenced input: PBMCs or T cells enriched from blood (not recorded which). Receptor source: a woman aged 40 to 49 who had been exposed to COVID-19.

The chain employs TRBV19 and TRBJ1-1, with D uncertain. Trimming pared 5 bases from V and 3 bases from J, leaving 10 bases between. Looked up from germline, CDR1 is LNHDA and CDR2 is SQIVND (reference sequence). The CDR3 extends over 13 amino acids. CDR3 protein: CASSATSDTEAFF. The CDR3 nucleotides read TGTGCCAGTAGTGCGACATCTGACACTGAAGCTTTCTTT.

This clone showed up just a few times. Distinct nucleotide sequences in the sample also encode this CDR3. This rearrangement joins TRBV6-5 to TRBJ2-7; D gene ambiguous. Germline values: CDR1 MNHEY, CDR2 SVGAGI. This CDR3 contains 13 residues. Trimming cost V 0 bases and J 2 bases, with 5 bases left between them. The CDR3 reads CASSYSPAYEQYF. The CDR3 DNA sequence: TGTGCCAGCAGTTACTCGCCAGCCTACGAGCAGTACTTC.

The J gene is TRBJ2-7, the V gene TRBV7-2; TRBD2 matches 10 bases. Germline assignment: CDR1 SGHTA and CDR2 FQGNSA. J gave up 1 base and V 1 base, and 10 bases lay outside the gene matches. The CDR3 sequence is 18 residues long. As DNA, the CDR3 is TGTGCCAGCAGCTTAGGTTGGCTAGCGGGGGTCGGGTCCTACGAGCAGTACTTC. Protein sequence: CASSLGWLAGVGSYEQYF.

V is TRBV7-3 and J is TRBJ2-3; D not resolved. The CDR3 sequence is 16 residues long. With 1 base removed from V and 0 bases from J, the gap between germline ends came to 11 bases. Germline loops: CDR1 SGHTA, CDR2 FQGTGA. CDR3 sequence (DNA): TGTGCCAGCAGCTTAATTTTCCCAGGCAGCACAGATACGCAGTATTTT. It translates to CASSLIFPGSTDTQYF.

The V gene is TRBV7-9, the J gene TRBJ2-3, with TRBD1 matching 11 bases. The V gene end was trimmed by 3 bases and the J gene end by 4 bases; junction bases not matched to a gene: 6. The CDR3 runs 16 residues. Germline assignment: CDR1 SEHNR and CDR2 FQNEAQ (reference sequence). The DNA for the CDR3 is TGTGCCAGCAGCTTTGGGACAGGGGGTGATGCAGATACGCAGTATTTT. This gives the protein CASSFGTGGDADTQYF.

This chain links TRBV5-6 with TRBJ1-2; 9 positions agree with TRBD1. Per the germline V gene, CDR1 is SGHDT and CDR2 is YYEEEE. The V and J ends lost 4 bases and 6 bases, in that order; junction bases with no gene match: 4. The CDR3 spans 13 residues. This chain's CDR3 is CASSPDRGDGYTF. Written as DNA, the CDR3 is TGTGCCAGCAGCCCGGACAGGGGCGATGGCTACACCTTC.

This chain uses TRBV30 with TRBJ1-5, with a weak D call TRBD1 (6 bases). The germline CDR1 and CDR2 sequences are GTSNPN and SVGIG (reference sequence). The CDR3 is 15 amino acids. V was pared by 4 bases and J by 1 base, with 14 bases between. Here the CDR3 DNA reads TGTGCCTGGACCCTCAGGGGCTCGAGCAATCAGCCCCAGCATTTT. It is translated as CAWTLRGSSNQPQHF.

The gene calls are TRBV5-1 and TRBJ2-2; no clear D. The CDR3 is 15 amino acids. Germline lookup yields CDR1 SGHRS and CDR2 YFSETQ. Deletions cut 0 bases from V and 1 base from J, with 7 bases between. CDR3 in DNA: TGCGCCAGCAGCTTGGCCGTCGGGAACACCGGGGAGCTGTTTTTT. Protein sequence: CASSLAVGNTGELFF.

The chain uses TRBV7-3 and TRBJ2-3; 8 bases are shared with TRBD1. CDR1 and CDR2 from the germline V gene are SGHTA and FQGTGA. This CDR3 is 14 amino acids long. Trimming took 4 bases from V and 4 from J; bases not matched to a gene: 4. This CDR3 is CASSSPDRADTQYF. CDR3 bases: TGTGCCAGCAGCTCTCCGGACAGGGCAGATACGCAGTATTTT.

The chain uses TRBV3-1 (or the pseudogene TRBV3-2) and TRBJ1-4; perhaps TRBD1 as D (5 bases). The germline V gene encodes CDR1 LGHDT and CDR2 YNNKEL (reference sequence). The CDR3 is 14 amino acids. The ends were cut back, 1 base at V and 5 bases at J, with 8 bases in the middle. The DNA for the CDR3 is TGTGCCAGCAGCCAAGGGACACCGAATGAAAAACTGTTTTTT. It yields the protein CASSQGTPNEKLFF.

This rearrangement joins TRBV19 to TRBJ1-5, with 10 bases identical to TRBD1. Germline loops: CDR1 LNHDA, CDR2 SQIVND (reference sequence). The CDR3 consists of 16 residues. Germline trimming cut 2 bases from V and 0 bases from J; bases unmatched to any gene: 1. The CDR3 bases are TGTGCCAGTAGTATAAGACAGGGGGCTAGCAATCAGCCCCAGCATTTT. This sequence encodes CASSIRQGASNQPQHF.

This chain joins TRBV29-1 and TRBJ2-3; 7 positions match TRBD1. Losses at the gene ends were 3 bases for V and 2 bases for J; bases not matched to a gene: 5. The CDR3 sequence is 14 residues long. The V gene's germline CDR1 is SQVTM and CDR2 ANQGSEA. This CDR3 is CSVDRGQITDTQYF. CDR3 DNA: TGCAGCGTTGATCGGGGACAGATCACAGATACGCAGTATTTT.

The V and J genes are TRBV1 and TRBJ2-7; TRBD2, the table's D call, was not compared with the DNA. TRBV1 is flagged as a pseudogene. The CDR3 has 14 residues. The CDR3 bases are TGCACCAGCAGCCAAGGAATAGCGGGGTACGAGCAGTACTTC. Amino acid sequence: CTSSQGIAGYEQYF.

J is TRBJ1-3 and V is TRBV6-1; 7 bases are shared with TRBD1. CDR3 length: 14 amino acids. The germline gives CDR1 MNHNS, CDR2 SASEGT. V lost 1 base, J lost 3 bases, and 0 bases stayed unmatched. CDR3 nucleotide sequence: TGTGCCAGCAGTGAAGGGACAGGTGGAAACACCATATATTTT. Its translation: CASSEGTGGNTIYF.